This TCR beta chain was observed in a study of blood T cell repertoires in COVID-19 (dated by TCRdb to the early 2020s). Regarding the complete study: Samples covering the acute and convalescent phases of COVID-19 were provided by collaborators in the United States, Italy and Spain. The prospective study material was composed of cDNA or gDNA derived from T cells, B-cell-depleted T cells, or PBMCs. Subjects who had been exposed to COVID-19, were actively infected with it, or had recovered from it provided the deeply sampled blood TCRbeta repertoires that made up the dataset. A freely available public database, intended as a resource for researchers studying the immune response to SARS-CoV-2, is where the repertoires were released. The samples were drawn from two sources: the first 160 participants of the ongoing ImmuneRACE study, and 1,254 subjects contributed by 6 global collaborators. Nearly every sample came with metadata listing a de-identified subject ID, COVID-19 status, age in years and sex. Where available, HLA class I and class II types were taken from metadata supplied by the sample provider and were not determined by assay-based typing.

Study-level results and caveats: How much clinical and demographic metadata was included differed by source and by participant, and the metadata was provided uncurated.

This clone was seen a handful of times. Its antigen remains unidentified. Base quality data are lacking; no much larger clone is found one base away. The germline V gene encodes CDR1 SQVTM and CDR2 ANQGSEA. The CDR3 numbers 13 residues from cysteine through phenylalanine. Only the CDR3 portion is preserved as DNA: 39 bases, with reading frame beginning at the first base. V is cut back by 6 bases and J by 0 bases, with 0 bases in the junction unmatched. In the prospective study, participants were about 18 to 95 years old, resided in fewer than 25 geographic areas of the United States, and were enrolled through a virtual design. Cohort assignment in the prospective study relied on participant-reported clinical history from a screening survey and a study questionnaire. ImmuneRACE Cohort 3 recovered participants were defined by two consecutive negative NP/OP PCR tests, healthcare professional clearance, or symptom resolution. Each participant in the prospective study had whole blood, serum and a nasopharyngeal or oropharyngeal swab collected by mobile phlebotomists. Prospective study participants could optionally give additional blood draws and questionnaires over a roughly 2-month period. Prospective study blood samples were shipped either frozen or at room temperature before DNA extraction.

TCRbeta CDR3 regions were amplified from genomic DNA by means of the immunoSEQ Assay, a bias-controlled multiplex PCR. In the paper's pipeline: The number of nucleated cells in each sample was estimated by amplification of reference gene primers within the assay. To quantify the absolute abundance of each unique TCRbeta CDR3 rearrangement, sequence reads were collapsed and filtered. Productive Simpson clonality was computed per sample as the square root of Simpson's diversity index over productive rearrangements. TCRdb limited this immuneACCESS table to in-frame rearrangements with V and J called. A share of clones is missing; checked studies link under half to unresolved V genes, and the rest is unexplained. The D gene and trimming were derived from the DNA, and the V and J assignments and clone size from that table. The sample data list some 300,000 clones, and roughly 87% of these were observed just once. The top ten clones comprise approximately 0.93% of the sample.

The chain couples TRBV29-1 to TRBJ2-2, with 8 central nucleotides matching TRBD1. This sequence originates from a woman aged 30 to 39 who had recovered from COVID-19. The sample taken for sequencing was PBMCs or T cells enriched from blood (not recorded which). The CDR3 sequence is CSVDRANTGELFF. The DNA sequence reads TGCAGCGTGGACAGGGCGAACACCGGGGAGCTGTTTTTT.